The 9 T cell receptor beta chains below come from one sample, sequenced in a study of OX40 agonist ivuxolimab in advanced cancers. Assay: immunoSEQ multiplex PCR; the TCRdb copy retains only in-frame clones and omits some. The repertoire holds approximately 62,000 clones, with nearly 95% as singletons. The sample here was CD4+ or CD8+ T cells sorted from blood, taken in a trial of the OX40 agonist ivuxolimab. The receptors shown here come from an adult with an advanced solid tumor such as melanoma, head and neck, liver or kidney cancer.

The V call is TRBV5-1, the J call TRBJ2-1, with 9 bases fitting TRBD1. This CDR3 is 17 amino acids long. Per the germline V gene, CDR1 is SGHRS and CDR2 is YFSETQ. V lost 4 bases and J lost 2; bases outside the gene matches: 10. In DNA form, the CDR3 reads TGCGCCAGCAGCAGTCAACCGGGACAGGGCCCCTACAATGAGCAGTTCTTC. Residues: CASSSQPGQGPYNEQFF.

The chain employs TRBV29-1 and TRBJ2-7; 8 bases align to TRBD1. The CDR3 has 14 amino acids. Germline trimming cut 5 bases from V and 2 bases from J; bases unmatched to any gene: 8. Germline loops: CDR1 SQVTM, CDR2 ANQGSEA. CDR3 region: CSVFAGTGPYEQYF. Here the CDR3 DNA reads TGCAGCGTTTTCGCCGGGACAGGTCCCTACGAGCAGTACTTC.

The V and J genes are TRBV2 and TRBJ2-7; 8 bases are shared with TRBD1. CDR3 length: 13 residues. The germline V gene encodes CDR1 SNHLY and CDR2 FYNNEI. V lost 11 bases to trimming and J lost 0 bases; unmatched junction nucleotides: 6. CDR3 sequence reads: CAGRQGSSYEQYF. The DNA for the CDR3 is TGTGCCGGAAGACAGGGGAGCTCCTACGAGCAGTACTTC.

The table lists this clone with a count of one. This chain links TRBV6-5 with TRBJ1-1; D unclear. Trimming removed 2 bases from V and 1 base from J, with 14 bases in between. The length of the CDR3 is 16 residues. From germline, CDR1 is MNHEY and CDR2 SVGAGI. The CDR3 protein is CASSYLAGRSNTEAFF. As DNA, the CDR3 is TGTGCCAGCAGTTACCTCGCCGGACGGTCGAACACTGAAGCTTTCTTT.

This clone has only one observation. This rearrangement joins TRBV2 to TRBJ2-2; no definite D call. With 4 bases removed from V and 6 bases from J, the gap between germline ends came to 9 bases. The length of the CDR3 is 13 residues. CDR1 SNHLY and CDR2 FYNNEI come from the germline V gene. The CDR3 DNA sequence: TGTGCCAGCAGTGGTGGGGATCCCGGGGAGCTGTTTTTT. It yields the protein CASSGGDPGELFF.

J is TRBJ1-1 and V is TRBV4-2; D remains ambiguous. Germline V gene lookup returns CDR1 LGHNA and CDR2 YNFKEQ. The V gene lost 5 bases and the J gene lost 0 bases, with 10 bases spanning the gap. This CDR3 contains 14 residues. CDR3 in amino acids: CASSEDELNTEAFF. The CDR3 coding sequence is TGTGCCAGCAGCGAGGACGAGTTGAACACTGAAGCTTTCTTT.

The chain uses TRBV27 and TRBJ2-7; D assignment may be TRBD1 or TRBD2 (5 bases each). The V and J ends lost 0 bases and 4 bases respectively, with 13 bases between them. This CDR3 has 15 residues. Germline-derived CDR1 and CDR2 are MNHEY and SMNVEV (reference sequence). The CDR3 coding sequence is TGTGCCAGCAGTTTATCGGGGCTAGCCGGGTACGAGCAGTACTTC. It specifies CASSLSGLAGYEQYF.

The chain uses TRBV27 and TRBJ2-1; possibly TRBD2 for D (6 bases). The length of the CDR3 is 14 residues. The germline gives CDR1 MNHEY, CDR2 SMNVEV (reference sequence). Trimming took off 3 bases at V and 2 bases at J, with 8 bases between the two ends. The CDR3 DNA follows: TGTGCCAGCAGTTTTGTAGCGGCCTACAATGAGCAGTTCTTC. Its translation: CASSFVAAYNEQFF.

The chain is built from TRBV12-5 and TRBJ1-1; D unclear. Germline-derived CDR1 and CDR2 are LGHNT and FRNRAP. The length of the CDR3 is 8 residues. V gave up 9 bases and J gave up 4 bases, with 0 bases separating them. As DNA, the CDR3 is TGTGCTAGCACTGAAGCTTTCTTT. It codes for CASTEAFF.